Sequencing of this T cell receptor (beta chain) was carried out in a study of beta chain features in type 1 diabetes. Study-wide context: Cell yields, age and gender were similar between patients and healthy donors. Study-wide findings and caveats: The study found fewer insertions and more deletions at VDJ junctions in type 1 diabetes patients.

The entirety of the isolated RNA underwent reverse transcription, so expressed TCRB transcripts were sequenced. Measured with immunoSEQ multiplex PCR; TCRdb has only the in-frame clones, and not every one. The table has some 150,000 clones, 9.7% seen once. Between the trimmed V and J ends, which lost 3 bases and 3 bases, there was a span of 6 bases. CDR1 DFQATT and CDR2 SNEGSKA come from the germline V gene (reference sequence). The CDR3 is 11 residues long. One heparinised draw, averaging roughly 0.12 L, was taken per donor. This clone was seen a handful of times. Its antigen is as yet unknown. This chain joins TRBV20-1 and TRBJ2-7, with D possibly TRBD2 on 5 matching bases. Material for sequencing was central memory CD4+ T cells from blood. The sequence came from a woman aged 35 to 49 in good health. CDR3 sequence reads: CSASGDYEQYF. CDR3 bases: TGCAGTGCTAGCGGGGACTACGAGCAGTACTTC.